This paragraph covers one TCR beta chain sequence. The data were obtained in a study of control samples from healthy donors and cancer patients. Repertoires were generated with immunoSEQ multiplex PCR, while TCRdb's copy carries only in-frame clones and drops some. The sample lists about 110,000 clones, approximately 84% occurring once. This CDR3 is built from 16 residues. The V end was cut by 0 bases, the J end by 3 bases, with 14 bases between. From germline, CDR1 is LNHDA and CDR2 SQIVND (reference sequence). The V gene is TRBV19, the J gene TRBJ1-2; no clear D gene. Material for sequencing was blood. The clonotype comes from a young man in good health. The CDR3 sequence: CASSIDERGSDYGYTF. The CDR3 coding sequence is TGTGCCAGTAGTATAGACGAACGCGGTAGCGACTATGGCTACACCTTC.